This is a list of T cell receptor beta chains from one sample in a study of neurological immune-mediated disorders. TCRdb reprocessed the 5' RACE reads with MiXCR, giving one entry per CDR3 protein. The sample shows about 84,000 distinct CDR3 sequences, around 10% of them seen only once. Sequencing was carried out using PBMCs. These TCRs come from a man aged 40-49 years in good health. The CDR3 runs from the conserved cysteine through the conserved F or W. Fields, in order: J gene, D gene, CDR3 length, clone size, V gene, CDR3 protein, CDR3 DNA. The D gene is left open where the match is weak. Only some rows state a clone size, as once, few, many or a class for expanded clones.

TRBJ1-1 TRBD1 18 many TRBV10-3 CAISESGDRVVRRTEAFF TGTGCCATCAGTGAGTCGGGGGACAGGGTGGTAAGGAGGACTGAAGCTTTCTTT
TRBJ2-2 TRBD2 20 many TRBV6-4 CASSDSRSFTSGTNTGELFF TGTGCCAGCAGTGACTCGAGATCTTTCACTAGCGGCACCAACACCGGGGAGCTGTTTTTT
TRBJ2-1 TRBD2 15 many TRBV7-2 CASSTVPHWGGEQFF TGTGCCAGCAGCACCGTCCCCCACTGGGGGGGTGAGCAGTTCTTC
TRBJ1-5 NA 13 many TRBV19 CASSTTGPTPQHF TGTGCCAGTAGTACGACAGGACCGACGCCCCAGCATTTT
TRBJ1-1 TRBD1 13 many TRBV11-2 CASRSGGSAEAFF TGTGCCAGCAGATCAGGGGGCTCGGCTGAAGCTTTCTTT
TRBJ1-2 TRBD1 17 NA TRBV4-2 CASSQDGQGVRNYGYTF TGTGCCAGCAGCCAAGATGGACAGGGAGTCAGGAACTATGGCTACACCTTC
TRBJ2-3 NA 13 many TRBV7-2 CATESSHTDTQYF TGTGCCACCGAATCCTCCCACACAGATACGCAGTATTTT
TRBJ1-5 TRBD1 19 many TRBV27 CASSFPRDSPKNSNQPQHF TGTGCCAGCAGTTTTCCCCGGGACAGTCCCAAGAACAGCAATCAGCCCCAGCATTTT
TRBJ2-7 NA 13 many TRBV15 CASQAAGAYEQYF TGTGCCTCTCAGGCGGCCGGCGCCTACGAGCAGTACTTC
TRBJ2-5 NA 13 many TRBV18 CASSPGGPETQYF TGTGCCAGCTCACCAGGGGGCCCGGAGACCCAGTACTTC
TRBJ1-1 NA 14 NA TRBV5-1 CASSSLEQNTEAFF TGCGCTAGCAGCTCACTTGAACAGAACACTGAAGCTTTCTTT
TRBJ2-1 TRBD2 15 many TRBV4-2 CASSQDEGTTRGQFF TGTGCCAGCAGCCAAGATGAGGGGACTACGAGGGGGCAGTTCTTC
TRBJ2-7 NA 13 many TRBV5-1 CASSSGGGNEQYF TGCGCCAGCAGCTCCGGAGGGGGGAACGAGCAGTACTTC
TRBJ2-3 TRBD2 16 many TRBV7-2 CASSLDLRGGPDTQYF TGTGCCAGCAGCTTAGATCTACGGGGGGGCCCAGATACGCAGTATTTT
TRBJ2-7 NA 12 many TRBV5-1 CASSLAGDEQYF TGCGCCAGCAGCTTGGCGGGCGACGAGCAGTACTTC
TRBJ2-1 NA 13 NA TRBV7-3 CASSLLTVNEQFF TGTGCCAGCAGCTTATTGACAGTCAATGAGCAGTTCTTC
TRBJ1-1 NA 12 many TRBV12-3/TRBV12-4 CASRPGFGEAFF TGTGCCAGCAGACCCGGTTTCGGGGAAGCTTTCTTT
TRBJ2-1 NA 12 NA TRBV7-9 CASSPSRNEQFF TGTGCCAGCAGCCCCAGTCGGAATGAGCAGTTCTTC
TRBJ1-2 NA 15 many TRBV20-1 CSAAEPGRFYYGYTF TGCAGTGCAGCCGAACCGGGACGCTTCTACTATGGCTACACCTTC
TRBJ2-5 NA 14 many TRBV6-5 CASSYAAVQETQYF TGTGCCAGCAGTTACGCGGCAGTTCAAGAGACCCAGTACTTC
TRBJ2-7 TRBD1 15 few TRBV18 CASSPSEGQSAEQYF TGTGCCAGCTCACCTTCCGAGGGACAGTCGGCCGAGCAGTACTTC
TRBJ2-2 TRBD2 14 many TRBV12-3/TRBV12-4 CASSLGLAAGELFF TGTGCCAGCTCTCTAGGACTAGCGGCCGGGGAGCTGTTTTTT
TRBJ2-3 NA 12 many TRBV6-6 CASSRTADTQYF TGTGCCAGCAGTCGAACCGCAGATACGCAGTATTTT
TRBJ2-1 TRBD2 16 many TRBV5-1 CASSSPSGGSYNEQFF TGCGCCAGCAGTAGTCCCAGCGGGGGGAGTTACAATGAGCAGTTCTTC
TRBJ1-6 NA 14 many TRBV5-1 CASSPGTETSPLHF TGCGCCAGCAGCCCCGGGACGGAGACGTCACCCCTCCACTTT
TRBJ2-7 TRBD1 14 many TRBV5-1 CASSFGDRANEQYF TGCGCCAGCAGCTTCGGGGACAGGGCGAACGAGCAGTACTTC
TRBJ2-7 NA 12 many TRBV12-3/TRBV12-4 CASSLVDGEQYF TGTGCCAGCAGTTTAGTGGACGGCGAGCAGTACTTC
TRBJ1-6 NA 16 many TRBV2 CASSEAGISHNSPLHF TGTGCCAGCAGTGAAGCCGGGATCTCCCATAATTCACCCCTCCACTTT
TRBJ1-2 NA 11 many TRBV29-1 CSATRDIKDTF TGCAGCGCCACCCGGGACATCAAAGACACCTTC